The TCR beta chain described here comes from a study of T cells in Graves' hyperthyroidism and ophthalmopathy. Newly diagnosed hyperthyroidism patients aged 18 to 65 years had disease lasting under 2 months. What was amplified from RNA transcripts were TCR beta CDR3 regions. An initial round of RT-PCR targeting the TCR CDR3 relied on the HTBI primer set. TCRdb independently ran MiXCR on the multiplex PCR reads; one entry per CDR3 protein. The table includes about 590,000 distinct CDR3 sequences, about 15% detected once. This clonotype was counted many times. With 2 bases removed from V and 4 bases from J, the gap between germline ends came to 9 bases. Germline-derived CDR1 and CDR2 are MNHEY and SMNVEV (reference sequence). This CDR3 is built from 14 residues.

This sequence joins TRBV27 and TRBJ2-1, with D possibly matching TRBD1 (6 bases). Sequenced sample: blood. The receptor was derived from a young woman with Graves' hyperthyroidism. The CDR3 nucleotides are TGTGCCAGCAGTTTAACCGGACAGTACAATGAGCAGTTCTTC. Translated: CASSLTGQYNEQFF.